One and the same sample provided the 21 T cell receptor beta chains below, sequenced in a study of blood T cell repertoires in COVID-19. The table came from immunoSEQ multiplex PCR; TCRdb's copy has only in-frame clones and leaves some out. The sample lists about 38,000 clones, roughly 94% occurring once. The sample was peripheral blood. The receptor source for this set is a human donor with active COVID-19. The donor label of this sample is uncertain.

The J gene is TRBJ2-5, the V gene TRBV11-2, with 14 positions matching TRBD2. CDR3 length: 18 amino acids. Germline values: CDR1 SGHAT, CDR2 FQNNGV. After removal of 5 bases from V and 1 base from J, the junction contained 9 bases not matched to a gene. The CDR3 bases are TGTGCCAGCAGCGAGGGGACTAGCGGGGGTCCTTCCCAAGAGACCCAGTACTTC. It yields the protein CASSEGTSGGPSQETQYF.

The chain is built from TRBV18 and TRBJ1-5; D unresolved. The V end lost 3 bases, the J end lost 5 bases, and 11 bases lay between the germline ends. Germline lookup yields CDR1 KGHSH and CDR2 LQKENI. This CDR3 contains 14 residues. CDR3: CASSPARRDQPQHF. CDR3 coding DNA: TGTGCCAGCTCACCGGCCCGACGGGATCAGCCCCAGCATTTT.

The V and J genes are TRBV11-3 and TRBJ1-6; 7 nucleotides align to TRBD1. Germline lookup yields CDR1 SGHNT and CDR2 YENEEA. V was pared by 1 base and J by 7 bases, with 4 bases of the junction left unmatched. This CDR3 comprises 15 residues. CDR3 amino acids: CASSLGGQRNSPLHF. The CDR3 coding sequence is TGTGCCAGCAGCTTAGGGGGACAGAGGAATTCACCCCTCCACTTT.

The genes are TRBV6-2 or TRBV6-3 and TRBJ2-2; perhaps TRBD2 as D (7 bases). The CDR3 sequence is 17 residues long. V lost 2 bases to trimming and J lost 5 bases, with 18 bases between them. The germline CDR1 and CDR2 sequences are MNHEY and SVGEGT. Here the CDR3 DNA reads TGTGCCAGCAGTTACACGAGGGGGGGGCCGGAAACCGGGGAGCTGTTTTTT. Amino acid sequence: CASSYTRGGPETGELFF.

The gene calls are TRBV5-4 and TRBJ1-1, with D perhaps matching TRBD1 (5 bases). The CDR3 spans 15 residues. Germline V gene data show CDR1 as SGHNT and CDR2 as YYREEE (reference sequence). V lost 3 bases and J lost 3, with 15 bases in between. CDR3 protein: CASSYASRGYTEAFF. The CDR3 region has the DNA TGTGCCAGCAGCTACGCGTCACGGGGGTACACTGAAGCTTTCTTT.

This rearrangement joins TRBV5-1 to TRBJ1-2; TRBD1 aligns across 7 bases. The V and J ends lost 6 bases and 2 bases, in that order; junction bases with no gene match: 7. Looked up from germline, CDR1 is SGHRS and CDR2 is YFSETQ. This CDR3 spans 14 amino acids. The CDR3 loop reads CASKSGQLNYGYTF. The DNA of the CDR3 is TGCGCCAGCAAATCGGGACAGTTAAACTATGGCTACACCTTC.

This clone was seen a single time. The genes are TRBV6-6 and TRBJ1-1; the D is unclear. V lost 10 bases and J lost 2, with 20 bases in between. The length of the CDR3 is 15 residues. Germline CDR1 is MNHNY and CDR2 is SVGAGI (reference sequence). The CDR3 loop reads CATPLLRLQNTEAFF. The CDR3 DNA is TGTGCCACCCCATTACTCAGGCTTCAAAACACTGAAGCTTTCTTT.

The sample holds one count of this clone. This rearrangement joins TRBV6-6 to TRBJ1-1; the D gene is possibly TRBD1 (6 bases). The CDR3 length is 15 residues. Trimming left V 0 bases short and J 5 bases short, with 13 bases between. The germline CDR1 and CDR2 sequences are MNHNY and SVGAGI (reference sequence). As DNA, the CDR3 is TGTGCCAGCAGTTACTCGGGGGCCGTAACAACTGAAGCTTTCTTT. Translation: CASSYSGAVTTEAFF.

The rearrangement links TRBV7-2 to TRBJ2-7; TRBD2 is a possible D gene (5 bases). The CDR3 has 15 amino acids. V lost 3 bases to trimming and J lost 2 bases, with 14 bases between them. CDR1 is SGHTA and CDR2 is FQGNSA in the germline V gene. The CDR3 DNA is TGTGCCAGCAGCTTCGGTCAGGCCGGGACCTACGAGCAGTACTTC. This sequence encodes CASSFGQAGTYEQYF.

This clone occurred once. The rearrangement uses TRBV10-3 and TRBJ2-3; D possibly corresponds to TRBD1 (5 bases). Germline CDR1 is ENHRY and CDR2 is SYGVKD. The CDR3 runs to 14 residues. V was pared by 2 bases and J by 5 bases, with 11 bases between. This CDR3 reads CAISEGQSGDTQYF. The DNA for the CDR3 is TGTGCCATCAGTGAGGGACAATCGGGAGATACGCAGTATTTT.

This clone was counted a single time. The chain uses TRBV7-2 and TRBJ2-7, with D possibly matching TRBD1 (6 bases). This CDR3 has 14 amino acids. Per the germline V gene, CDR1 is SGHTA and CDR2 is FQGNSA. V was cut by 2 bases and J by 4 bases, with 12 bases left in between. CDR3 DNA: TGTGCCAGCAGCTTAACCAGGGGTCGGTACGAGCAGTACTTC. It encodes CASSLTRGRYEQYF.

The chain combines TRBV13 with TRBJ2-1; 7 nucleotides agree with TRBD2. Trimming at V came to 5 bases and at J to 5 bases, leaving 12 bases not matched to a gene. Germline assignment: CDR1 PRHDT and CDR2 FYEKMQ (reference sequence). The CDR3 runs 16 residues. The CDR3 here is CASSGRTRARNNEQFF. The CDR3 DNA is TGTGCCAGCAGCGGGCGGACTAGAGCTCGGAACAATGAGCAGTTCTTC.

The chain employs TRBV11-3 and TRBJ1-2, with 8 nucleotides matching TRBD1. The CDR3 totals 16 residues. From germline, CDR1 is SGHNT and CDR2 YENEEA. The J segment lost 3 bases and the V segment lost 4 bases, leaving 10 bases of the junction unmatched. The CDR3 DNA reads as TGTGCCAGCAGCTCCAAGACAGGGGCCAGGGACTATGGCTACACCTTC. It yields the protein CASSSKTGARDYGYTF.

The chain joins TRBV7-6 to TRBJ2-3; D remains ambiguous. The germline gives CDR1 SGHVS, CDR2 FNYEAQ. CDR3 size: 15 residues. V lost 6 bases and J lost 6, with 19 bases in between. For the CDR3, the DNA is TGTGCCAGCAGTTCACAAACGACTCCTTCGGATACGCAGTATTTT. This gives the protein CASSSQTTPSDTQYF. Full variable domain (outside the CDR3, taken from reference TRBV7-6 and TRBJ2-3): GAGVSQSPRYKVTKRGQDVALRCDPISGHVSLYWYRQALGQGPEFLTYFNYEAQQDKSGLPNDRFSAERPEGSISTLTIQRTEQRDSAMYRCASSSQTTPSDTQYFGPGTRLTVL.

This clone has just one count. This chain links TRBV4-3 with TRBJ2-7; D might be TRBD2 (6 bases). The CDR3 is 14 residues long. In germline, CDR1 is LGHNA, CDR2 YSLEER. Between the trimmed V and J ends, which lost 3 bases and 3 bases, there was a span of 12 bases. The DNA for the CDR3 is TGCGCCAGCAGCCACCCTGGGACTGGCTACGAGCAGTACTTC. This encodes CASSHPGTGYEQYF.

The genes are TRBV6-6 and TRBJ2-2; TRBD1 matches 10 bases. Germline V lookup: CDR1 MNHNY, CDR2 SVGAGI (reference sequence). With 6 bases clipped from V and 6 bases from J, the junction kept 4 bases outside the gene matches. The CDR3 length is 14 residues. Written as DNA, the CDR3 is TGTGCCAGCAGCCTAGACAGGGGGCCCGGGGAGCTGTTTTTT. Protein product: CASSLDRGPGELFF.

The V gene is TRBV24-1, the J gene TRBJ2-3; TRBD2 matches 8 bases. This CDR3 is built from 15 residues. Germline CDR1 is KGHDR and CDR2 is SFDVKD. V dropped 5 bases and J dropped 2; count of bases not matched to a gene: 5. CDR3 nucleotide sequence: TGTGCCACCAGTGCGGCAGCGGGGGCCACAGATACGCAGTATTTT. It encodes CATSAAAGATDTQYF.

CDR3 DNA sequence: TGTGCCAGCAGAGGGACAGGGGACTACGAGCAGTACTTC. Amino acid sequence: CASRGTGDYEQYF. V gene TRBV28 combines with J gene TRBJ2-7, with TRBD1 matching over 10 bases. The CDR3 runs to 13 residues. Trimming took 6 bases from V and 3 from J; bases not matched to a gene: 2. Germline V CDR1 and CDR2: MDHEN, SYDVKM. The full variable domain, completed using reference TRBV28 and TRBJ2-7, is DVKVTQSSRYLVKRTGEKVFLECVQDMDHENMFWYRQDPGLGLRLIYFSYDVKMKEKGDIPEGYSVSREKKERFSLILESASTNQTSMYLCASRGTGDYEQYFGPGTRLTVT.

This clone was observed a single time. The chain combines TRBV5-6 with TRBJ1-3; possibly TRBD1 for D (6 bases). The germline V gene has CDR1 SGHDT and CDR2 YYEEEE. This CDR3 contains 15 residues. V lost 0 bases and J lost 2, with 9 bases in between. The CDR3 bases are TGTGCCAGCAGCTTGGCAGGGACACCTGGAAACACCATATATTTT. It encodes CASSLAGTPGNTIYF.

The chain is built from TRBV19 and TRBJ2-7; no definite D call. The CDR3 is made up of 12 amino acids. From germline, CDR1 is LNHDA and CDR2 SQIVND (reference sequence). V was shortened by 2 bases and J by 3 bases, with 5 bases between the two germline ends. In nucleotides, the CDR3 is TGTGCCAGTAGTATATCCGGCTACGAGCAGTACTTC. This gives the protein CASSISGYEQYF.

The chain uses TRBV19 and TRBJ1-2, with 11 nucleotides matching TRBD1. V lost 8 bases, J lost 8 bases, and 7 bases stayed unmatched. CDR3 length: 13 amino acids. Germline-derived CDR1 and CDR2 are LNHDA and SQIVND (reference sequence). CDR3 residues: CASGTGGIRGYTF. CDR3 bases: TGTGCCAGTGGGACAGGGGGAATCCGGGGCTACACCTTC.